Following are 4 T cell receptor beta chains from one sample sequenced in a study of cytomegalovirus exposure and HLA in healthy donors. The PCR employed 60 Vbeta primers together with 13 Jbeta primers. Assay used: immunoSEQ multiplex PCR; TCRdb lists only in-frame clones, some missing. The repertoire consists of around 190,000 clones, with roughly 80% occurring once and the leading ten covering about 3%. Sequences were obtained from PBMCs. The source of these receptors is a female donor in good health and CMV-seronegative.

Here the CDR3 DNA reads TGTGCCAGCAGTTTAACTAGCGGGAGTAGAACAGATACGCAGTATTTT. Translating gives CASSLTSGSRTDTQYF. This chain connects TRBV28 to TRBJ2-3, with TRBD2 matching over 11 bases. The CDR3 loop spans 16 amino acids. CDR1 and CDR2 from the germline V gene are MDHEN and SYDVKM. With V trimmed by 2 bases and J by 3 bases, 4 bases remained unmatched.

In the case of this clone: One end of the junction is discordant with germline, which a read error may explain. This sample includes further DNA sequences coding for the same CDR3. The rearrangement links TRBV30 to TRBJ2-7; 7 nucleotides agree with TRBD1. This CDR3 is 12 amino acids long. The germline CDR1 and CDR2 sequences are GTSNPN and SVGIG (reference sequence). CDR3 loop: CAWSPGGPEQYF. For the CDR3, the DNA is TGTGCCTGGAGCCCAGGGGGTCCCGAGCAGTACTTT.

The chain employs TRBV30 and TRBJ2-1, with TRBD1 identical over 7 bases. V shed 4 bases and J 6 bases; nucleotides not matched to a gene: 21. CDR3 length: 18 amino acids. Germline CDR1 reads GTSNPN; CDR2 reads SVGIG (reference sequence). CDR3 sequence: CAWIRQLPPGQLVNEQFF. The CDR3 nucleotides are TGTGCCTGGATCCGACAACTCCCCCCGGGACAGTTGGTCAATGAGCAGTTCTTC.

This rearrangement joins TRBV9 to TRBJ2-5, with a tentative D call TRBD2 (6 bases). CDR1 and CDR2 (germline): SGDLS, YYNGEE. V was shortened by 1 base and J by 5 bases, with 12 bases between the two germline ends. The CDR3 loop spans 14 amino acids. CDR3 bases: TGTGCCAGCAGCGTAAGTGCGGGGACGGAGACCCAGTACTTC. It codes for CASSVSAGTETQYF.